The clone carrying this TCR beta chain was seen only a few times. Its antigen is still unknown. CDR1 MNHEY and CDR2 SVGEGT come from the germline V gene. The CDR3 covers 15 residues. V was shortened by 7 bases and J by 3 bases, with 18 bases between the two germline ends. These data belong to a study of T cell repertoires in cytomegalovirus infection. Overall study context: A matching HLA type, together with CMV infection, was signaled by public TCR beta signatures. General observations from the study: The ex vivo response was dominated by HLA-C-restricted CMV-specific TCR beta clonotypes. Accumulated public TCR beta family frequency recognized individuals carrying CMV together with the relevant HLA.

TCRdb analysed the reads with MiXCR anew, one entry per CDR3 protein. The data show fewer than 250,000 distinct CDR3 sequences, approximately 13% seen once. The receptor was derived from a human donor in good health (CMV status not recorded). Some clones in this sample may be carry-over from other donors' samples. V is TRBV6-2 or TRBV6-3 and J is TRBJ1-1, with D unclear. Sequenced sample: PBMCs. CDR3 DNA: TGTGCCAGCACCGTTACGGGCAACTCCTACACTGAAGCTTTCTTT. This gives the protein CASTVTGNSYTEAFF.